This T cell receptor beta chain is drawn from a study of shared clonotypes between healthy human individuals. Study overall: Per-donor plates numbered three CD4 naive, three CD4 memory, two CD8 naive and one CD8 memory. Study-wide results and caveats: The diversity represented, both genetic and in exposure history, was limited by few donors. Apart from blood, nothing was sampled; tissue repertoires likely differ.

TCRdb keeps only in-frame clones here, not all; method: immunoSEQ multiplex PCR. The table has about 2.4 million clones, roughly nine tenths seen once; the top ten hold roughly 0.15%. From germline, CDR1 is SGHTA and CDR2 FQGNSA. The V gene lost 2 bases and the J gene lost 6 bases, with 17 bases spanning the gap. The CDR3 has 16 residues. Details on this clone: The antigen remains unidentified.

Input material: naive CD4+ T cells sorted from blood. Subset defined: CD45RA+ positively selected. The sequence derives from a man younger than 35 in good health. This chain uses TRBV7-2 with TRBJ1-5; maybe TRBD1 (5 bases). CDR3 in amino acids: CASSLMARGVRQPQHF. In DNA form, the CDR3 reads TGTGCCAGCAGCTTAATGGCAAGGGGAGTGCGTCAGCCCCAGCATTTT.